The 10 T cell receptor beta chains given below trace back to one sample, sequenced in a study of PD-L1 blockade in urothelial cancer. Time point described: pretreatment peripheral blood. The assay was immunoSEQ multiplex PCR, and TCRdb's table has in-frame clones only and misses some. The sample has 90,000 or so clones; nearly 90% are singletons. Sample: PBMCs, taken around atezolizumab (anti-PD-L1) treatment. The receptors were gathered from a man aged 60 to 75 with urothelial cancer.

This clone has just a few counts. The chain couples TRBV30 to TRBJ2-3; 15 positions agree with TRBD2. Germline CDR1 and CDR2: GTSNPN and SVGIG (reference sequence). The ends lost 2 bases at V and 4 bases at J; junction bases unmatched: 7. The CDR3 consists of 17 residues. CDR3 residues: CAWSLIRTSGRADTQYF. The CDR3 DNA is TGTGCCTGGAGTCTTATTCGGACTAGCGGGAGGGCAGATACGCAGTATTTT.

The chain joins TRBV11-2 to TRBJ2-7; a possible D gene is TRBD1 (7 bases). Germline CDR1 is SGHAT and CDR2 is FQNNGV. The CDR3 consists of 15 residues. V was shortened by 1 base and J by 2 bases, with 12 bases between the two germline ends. In DNA form, the CDR3 reads TGTGCCAGCAGCTTAGGCGGGACAGCGACCTACGAGCAGTACTTC. Amino acids: CASSLGGTATYEQYF.

V is TRBV30 and J is TRBJ2-1; 8 nucleotides match TRBD2. The CDR3 sequence is 13 residues long. Germline CDR1 reads GTSNPN; CDR2 reads SVGIG (reference sequence). The trim removed 3 bases at V and 2 bases at J, leaving 0 bases unmatched. CDR3 protein: CAWSGGAYNEQFF. DNA for the CDR3: TGTGCCTGGAGCGGGGGGGCCTACAATGAGCAGTTCTTC.

CDR3 in amino acids: CSVDGGESTDTQYF. DNA of the CDR3: TGCAGCGTGGACGGGGGGGAGAGCACAGATACGCAGTATTTT. The V gene is TRBV29-1, the J gene TRBJ2-3; 8 bases map to TRBD2. The V gene end was trimmed by 6 bases and the J gene end by 0 bases; junction bases not matched to a gene: 5. Germline V gene sequence: CDR1 SQVTM, CDR2 ANQGSEA. The CDR3 runs to 14 residues.

This chain joins TRBV4-3 and TRBJ1-4; weak D call: TRBD1 (6 bases). This CDR3 spans 16 amino acids. Per germline, CDR1 LGHNA and CDR2 YSLEER. Trimming cost V 0 bases and J 7 bases, with 15 bases left between them. The CDR3 loop is CASSQDRRQAGEKLFF. CDR3 DNA sequence: TGCGCCAGCAGCCAAGATAGGCGACAGGCTGGTGAAAAACTGTTTTTT.

V is TRBV28 and J is TRBJ1-2; TRBD1 might be the D (6 bases). Deletions cut 6 bases from V and 8 bases from J, with 13 bases between. Per germline, CDR1 MDHEN and CDR2 SYDVKM. The CDR3 runs to 12 residues. This CDR3 is CASSTGFRGYTF. The CDR3 region has the DNA TGTGCCAGCAGCACAGGGTTTCGAGGCTACACCTTC.

The gene calls are TRBV5-1 and TRBJ2-5; 9 bases match TRBD1. The CDR3 sequence is 14 residues long. Germline V gene data show CDR1 as SGHRS and CDR2 as YFSETQ. J gave up 2 bases and V 6 bases, and 5 bases lay outside the gene matches. The CDR3 region has the DNA TGCGCCAGCACCATGACAGGGGGACAAGAGACCCAGTACTTC. Its protein product is CASTMTGGQETQYF.

The chain recombines TRBV7-2 with TRBJ1-5, with D unresolved. Germline CDR1 reads SGHTA; CDR2 reads FQGNSA. This CDR3 has 16 amino acids. Trimming cost V 5 bases and J 0 bases, with 14 bases left between them. In DNA form, the CDR3 reads TGTGCCAGCAGCCCAAATTCTGCGTATAGCAATCAGCCCCAGCATTTT. Protein sequence: CASSPNSAYSNQPQHF.

In this sample, this clone turned up once. This chain uses TRBV30 with TRBJ2-3; 11 positions match TRBD2. This CDR3 comprises 16 residues. The germline gives CDR1 GTSNPN, CDR2 SVGIG (reference sequence). V lost 4 bases, J lost 2 bases, and 8 bases stayed unmatched. As DNA, the CDR3 is TGTGCCTGGACCACTAGCGGGGGCTTATACACAGATACGCAGTATTTT. It specifies CAWTTSGGLYTDTQYF.

This clone was seen only once. The chain employs TRBV6-5 and TRBJ1-2, with D possibly TRBD1 on 6 matching bases. This CDR3 has 13 residues. With 5 bases removed from V and 8 bases from J, the gap between germline ends came to 15 bases. CDR1 and CDR2 (germline): MNHEY, SVGAGI. The CDR3 coding sequence is TGTGCCAGCAGTGAACAGGGAACAGGGGGCTACACCTTC. This gives the protein CASSEQGTGGYTF.